This TCR beta chain was identified in a study of T cell changes during pregnancy in multiple sclerosis. Assay used: immunoSEQ multiplex PCR; TCRdb lists only in-frame clones, some missing. The sample records over 60,000 clones, approximately 95% being singletons. The CDR3 loop spans 19 amino acids. Here the sequenced sample was peripheral blood, taken in the first trimester of pregnancy. This sequence joins TRBV21-1 and TRBJ1-2; the table's TRBD1 call for D was not verified on the DNA. TRBV21-1 has pseudogene status. The TCR comes from a female donor with multiple sclerosis, enrolled in a pregnancy study. CDR3 DNA: TGTGCCAGCAGCAAAGAAGGGGGCCTCAAAAGGATAGACCTCTGTGGCTACACCTTC. Its protein product is CASSKEGGLKRIDLCGYTF.